Below, 17 T cell receptor beta chains from the same sample are listed, as sequenced in a study of long-term antiretroviral therapy in people with HIV. This was the immunoSEQ v3.0 assay at survey level. Produced via immunoSEQ multiplex PCR; TCRdb's table is partial and in-frame only. Altogether approximately 12,000 clones are present, 83% being singletons, with the ten largest covering roughly a sixth. Sequenced here: unsorted PBMCs, sampled 3.4 years after starting antiretroviral therapy. These receptors all come from a man aged 35 to 55 with HIV.

The chain combines TRBV4-3 with TRBJ2-7; 8 bases map to TRBD2. The CDR3 extends over 15 amino acids. Germline V gene data show CDR1 as LGHNA and CDR2 as YSLEER. Trimming cost V 4 bases and J 3 bases; bases outside gene matches: 8. DNA of the CDR3: TGCGCCAGCAGCCCTGTGACTAGCGCGCACTACGAGCAGTACTTC. Translated, it gives CASSPVTSAHYEQYF.

The V and J genes are TRBV30 and TRBJ1-2, with D maybe TRBD1 (5 bases). The CDR3 extends over 13 amino acids. Per germline, CDR1 GTSNPN and CDR2 SVGIG (reference sequence). V lost 8 bases, J lost 0 bases, and 13 bases lay in between. The CDR3 DNA reads as TGTGCCGGAAGCCCGGGGGCTAACTATGGCTACACCTTC. Translation gives CAGSPGANYGYTF.

The rearrangement joins TRBV7-8 to TRBJ2-1; D is uncertain. Germline-derived CDR1 and CDR2 are SGHVS and FQNEAQ. This CDR3 is 14 amino acids long. The V end lost 10 bases, the J end lost 0 bases, and 13 bases lay between the germline ends. The CDR3 DNA follows: TGTGCCACCCACGATTCCCGCTCCTACAATGAGCAGTTCTTC. Residues: CATHDSRSYNEQFF.

The chain links TRBV2 to TRBJ1-2; unclear D gene. V was trimmed by 0 bases and J by 2 bases, leaving 13 bases between them. Germline V lookup: CDR1 SNHLY, CDR2 FYNNEI. This CDR3 contains 16 residues. This CDR3 reads CASSEARLTGNYGYTF. The CDR3 coding sequence is TGTGCCAGCAGTGAAGCGCGTTTGACGGGGAACTATGGCTACACCTTC.

The CDR3: CASSPRSGYTF. CDR3 nucleotide sequence: TGTGCCAGCAGTCCGCGATCTGGCTACACCTTC. The J gene is TRBJ1-2, the V gene TRBV28; D remains ambiguous. The CDR3 loop spans 11 amino acids. Germline CDR1 is MDHEN and CDR2 is SYDVKM. V gave up 5 bases and J gave up 7 bases, with 8 bases separating them.

The V and J genes are TRBV11-2 and TRBJ2-1; maybe TRBD2 (5 bases). V was shortened by 1 base and J by 5 bases, with 18 bases between the two germline ends. This CDR3 has 17 amino acids. Germline V gives CDR1 SGHAT, CDR2 FQNNGV. This CDR3 is CASSLVRAADFNNEQFF. DNA of the CDR3: TGTGCCAGCAGCTTAGTACGGGCGGCGGACTTTAACAATGAGCAGTTCTTC. The variable domain in full, with the rest retrieved from reference TRBV11-2 and TRBJ2-1, is EAGVAQSPRYKIIEKRQSVAFWCNPISGHATLYWYQQILGQGPKLLIQFQNNGVVDDSQLPKDRFSAERLKGVDSTLKIQPAKLEDSAVYLCASSLVRAADFNNEQFFGPGTRLTVL.

In DNA form, the CDR3 reads TGTGCCAGCAGTGACGGGAGCACAGATACGCAGTATTTT. Encoded protein: CASSDGSTDTQYF. The chain recombines TRBV6-4 with TRBJ2-3, with D unclear. The CDR3 is 13 residues long. The V and J ends lost 2 bases and 0 bases respectively, with 3 bases between them. The germline gives CDR1 MRHNA, CDR2 SNTAGT.

The rearrangement uses TRBV7-9 and TRBJ1-4, with 7 positions matching TRBD1. This CDR3 has 15 amino acids. J lost 4 bases, V lost 1 base, and 3 bases had no gene match. In germline, CDR1 is SEHNR, CDR2 FQNEAQ (reference sequence). This chain's CDR3 is CASSLGDRDNEKLFF. CDR3 DNA sequence: TGTGCCAGCAGCTTAGGTGACAGGGATAATGAAAAACTGTTTTTT.

The rearrangement uses TRBV6-1 and TRBJ2-5, with D unclear. The CDR3 loop spans 12 amino acids. Germline assignment: CDR1 MNHNS and CDR2 SASEGT. Trimming removed 0 bases at V and 4 bases at J, with 3 bases between. CDR3 in DNA: TGTGCCAGCAGTGAAGCTGGAGAGACCCAGTACTTC. It is translated as CASSEAGETQYF.

This sequence joins TRBV7-2 and TRBJ2-1; D might be TRBD1 (6 bases). With 1 base removed from V and 3 bases from J, the gap between germline ends came to 10 bases. Per germline, CDR1 SGHTA and CDR2 FQGNSA. CDR3 size: 15 residues. CDR3 nucleotides: TGTGCCAGCAGCTTAGTACAGGGAAGCTACAATGAGCAGTTCTTC. As protein: CASSLVQGSYNEQFF.

The chain has TRBV5-1 and TRBJ1-1; tentative D call: TRBD1 (6 bases). Germline V gene lookup returns CDR1 SGHRS and CDR2 YFSETQ. V was shortened by 0 bases and J by 1 base, with 10 bases between the two germline ends. CDR3 length: 15 amino acids. CDR3 DNA sequence: TGCGCCAGCAGCTTGGCCTGGACAGAGAACACTGAAGCTTTCTTT. It encodes CASSLAWTENTEAFF.

This chain uses TRBV4-1 with TRBJ1-1; no clear D. The germline CDR1 and CDR2 sequences are MGHRA and YSYEKL. The CDR3 consists of 14 residues. Between the trimmed V and J ends, which lost 0 bases and 7 bases, there was a span of 12 bases. The DNA of the CDR3 is TGCGCCAGCAGCCAAGAAGGAGAGGGAATTGAAGCTTTCTTT. This codes for CASSQEGEGIEAFF.

This clone appeared once. V is TRBV9 and J is TRBJ2-7, with TRBD2 matching over 10 bases. The V gene's germline CDR1 is SGDLS and CDR2 YYNGEE. J was trimmed by 6 bases and V by 0 bases; bases with no gene match: 6. The CDR3 contains 15 residues. This CDR3 is CASSVVESGRAEQYF. CDR3 DNA sequence: TGTGCCAGCAGCGTAGTCGAAAGCGGGAGGGCCGAGCAGTACTTC.

The chain joins TRBV28 to TRBJ2-2, with D maybe TRBD2 (6 bases). V lost 10 bases to trimming and J lost 5 bases, with 14 bases between them. The V gene's germline CDR1 is MDHEN and CDR2 SYDVKM. This CDR3 is built from 13 residues. The CDR3 sequence is CATQRDFTGELFF. As DNA, the CDR3 is TGTGCCACCCAGAGGGACTTTACCGGGGAGCTGTTTTTT.

V is TRBV27 and J is TRBJ2-1; a weak D match, TRBD2 (6 bases). CDR1 MNHEY and CDR2 SMNVEV come from the germline V gene (reference sequence). CDR3 length: 15 amino acids. Trimming left V 4 bases short and J 4 bases short, with 14 bases between. The CDR3 protein is CASSYPTGRYNEQFF. As DNA, the CDR3 is TGTGCCAGCAGTTATCCGACGGGGAGGTACAATGAGCAGTTCTTC.

The chain links TRBV4-2 to TRBJ2-7, with 9 bases lining up with TRBD1. The junction had 8 bases not matched to a gene; V was cut back by 2 bases and J by 6 bases. Looked up from germline, CDR1 is LGHNA and CDR2 is YNFKEQ. This CDR3 comprises 15 residues. The CDR3 spells CASSQRTGEPAEQYF. Here the CDR3 DNA reads TGTGCCAGCAGCCAACGGACAGGGGAACCTGCCGAGCAGTACTTC.

The chain carries TRBV30 and TRBJ1-1; tentative D call: TRBD1 (5 bases). V was pared by 3 bases and J by 4 bases, with 12 bases between. From germline, CDR1 is GTSNPN and CDR2 SVGIG (reference sequence). The CDR3 has 13 residues. The CDR3 DNA reads TGTGCCTGGAGGGAGGGGACGGGCACTGAAGCTTTCTTT. Translating it yields CAWREGTGTEAFF.